These T cell receptor beta chains were read from a single sample in a study of blood T cells in healthy people across ages. In TCRdb, the 5' RACE reads were re-called with MiXCR into one record per CDR3 protein. Among about 970,000 distinct CDR3 sequences, 51% were seen once, and the ten largest hold 20% to 25%. The material sequenced was blood. The receptors come from a woman in her fifties or sixties in good health. CDR3s include the opening cysteine and the closing phenylalanine or tryptophan. The order of the fields is D gene, J gene, V gene, clone size, CDR3 DNA, CDR3 protein. The D gene is left open where the match is weak. The listing skips clone size in some rows; elsewhere it reads once, few, many or a size class.

TRBD2,TRBJ2-5,TRBV20-1,-,TGCAGTGCAACGGGACTAGCGGGATCTGAGCAGTACTTC,CSATGLAGSEQYF
-,TRBJ2-7,TRBV6-6,few,TGTGCCAGCACCCCACGCCGGGGGACCAACGAGCAGTACTTC,CASTPRRGTNEQYF
TRBD2,TRBJ2-1,TRBV20-1,-,TGCAGTGCTACATCAGGGGCAGCGGGAGCTGGAAATGAGCAGTTCTTC,CSATSGAAGAGNEQFF
TRBD1,TRBJ1-5,TRBV28,-,TGTGCCAGCAGTTTGTCTACTCCGGGACAGAGAATATTATTTACTTGGCCCCAGCATTTT,CASSLSTPGQRILFTWPQHF
TRBD1,TRBJ2-1,TRBV28,-,TGTGCCAGCAGTTCACCGGGACAGGGACACAATGAGCAGTTCTTC,CASSSPGQGHNEQFF
TRBD2,TRBJ2-1,TRBV7-9,-,TGTGCCAGCAGCTTAGCGAACCTCCTAGCGGGAGGTACAGAGCAGTTCTTC,CASSLANLLAGGTEQFF
-,TRBJ2-5,TRBV28,-,TGTGTCAGCAGTCCCATTTTGGGAGGTGTAACTGGGGAGACCCAGTACTTC,CVSSPILGGVTGETQYF
TRBD1,TRBJ2-1,TRBV20-1,-,TGCGGGGGACAGGGTGAACTGAATGAGCAGTTCTTC,CGGQGELNEQFF
-,TRBJ1-1,TRBV29-1,-,TGCAGCGCGGTGCCGGGTTTGAACACTGAAGCTTTCTTT,CSAVPGLNTEAFF
TRBD1,TRBJ2-2,TRBV27,-,TGTGCCAGCAGTTTCGGGACAGGGGGGGCCGGGGAGCTGTTTTTT,CASSFGTGGAGELFF
-,TRBJ2-6,TRBV20-1,-,TGCAGTACTAGAGTCCGCGGCAGGAGCTCTGGGGCCAACGTCCTGACTTTC,CSTRVRGRSSGANVLTF
TRBD1,TRBJ2-3,TRBV7-8,-,TGTGCCAGCAGCCCGGACAGGATAAACACAGATACGCAGTATTTT,CASSPDRINTDTQYF
TRBD2,TRBJ2-3,TRBV11-2,-,TGTGCCAGCGGGTTAGGTAGCGGGAGCACAGATACGCAGTATTTT,CASGLGSGSTDTQYF
-,TRBJ2-5,TRBV5-1,once,TGCGCCAGCAGCTTGGAAGCCGGCTCCCGGGAGACCCAGTACTTC,CASSLEAGSRETQYF
-,TRBJ2-3,TRBV20-1,-,TGCAGTACCAGCGGACTCGGGGGTACGCAGTATTTT,CSTSGLGGTQYF
-,TRBJ2-7,TRBV6-1,-,TGTGCCAGCCGGGCTGACTGGTACGAGCAGTACTTC,CASRADWYEQYF
TRBD2,TRBJ2-4,TRBV4-2,-,TGTGCCAGCAGCCAAGCCTTACCCGATTCCCTAGCGGAACTAGCCAAAAACATTCAGTACTTC,CASSQALPDSLAELAKNIQYF
-,TRBJ2-4,TRBV5-1,-,TGCGCCAGCAGCTCTCGACTCGGCATTCAGTACTTC,CASSSRLGIQYF
-,TRBJ2-7,TRBV12-3/TRBV12-4,-,TGTGCCAGCAGTGAAGCCGGGACCAGCTCCTACGAGCAGTACTTC,CASSEAGTSSYEQYF
-,TRBJ2-1,TRBV11-3,-,TGTGCCAGCAGCTTAACAGTTCGAAATGAGCAGTTCTTC,CASSLTVRNEQFF
-,TRBJ2-6,TRBV15,-,TGTGCCACCCAGGGATCTGGGGCCAACGTCCTGACTTTC,CATQGSGANVLTF
TRBD1,TRBJ2-5,TRBV20-1,-,TGCAGTGCTATACACGAACAGGGGCTCGGGACCCAGTACTTC,CSAIHEQGLGTQYF
-,TRBJ2-4,TRBV28,-,TGTGCCAGCAGTTTAAGTGGGAGCCCTTATATTCAGTACTTC,CASSLSGSPYIQYF
-,TRBJ2-5,TRBV7-9,-,TGTGCCAGCAGCACCAGGGGTTTCCAAGAGACCCAGTACTTC,CASSTRGFQETQYF
-,TRBJ1-1,TRBV12-3/TRBV12-4,-,TGTGCCAGCGTGACATCCAGGCTTGGTGAAGCTTTCTTT,CASVTSRLGEAFF
-,TRBJ2-1,TRBV20-1,-,TGCAGTGCTTTCGGACCCCGCTCCTACAATGAGCAGTTCTTC,CSAFGPRSYNEQFF
TRBD1,TRBJ2-3,TRBV7-3,-,TGTGCCAGCAGCCCGGGACAGCCTAAAAACACGCAGTATTTT,CASSPGQPKNTQYF
TRBD1,TRBJ2-3,TRBV10-3,-,TGTGCCATCAGTGAGCCTCAACAGGGGACATACACAGATACGCAGTATTTT,CAISEPQQGTYTDTQYF
TRBD2,TRBJ2-1,TRBV29-1,-,TGCAGCGTTTTCGCGGGAGGGGGCAATGAGCAGTTCTTC,CSVFAGGGNEQFF
-,TRBJ2-1,TRBV6-2/TRBV6-3,-,TGTGCCAGCAGTTCCGGGGACGCGACGCAGTTCTTC,CASSSGDATQFF
-,TRBJ2-1,TRBV2,-,TGTGCCAGCAATCGACTAGAGAACAGCAATGAGCAGTTCTTC,CASNRLENSNEQFF
TRBD1,TRBJ2-7,TRBV4-1,-,TGCGCCAGCAGCCAACCGAACCTTGGACAGGGGACCTACGAGCAGTACTTC,CASSQPNLGQGTYEQYF
-,TRBJ2-1,TRBV5-6,-,TGTGCCAGCAGACCATCTCAGGGCTCCTACAATGAGCAGTTCTTC,CASRPSQGSYNEQFF
-,TRBJ2-7,TRBV4-3,-,TGCGCCAGCAGCCAAGATTGGGACCGATTCGCCTACGAGCAGTACTTC,CASSQDWDRFAYEQYF
TRBD2,TRBJ2-7,TRBV30,-,TGTGCCTGGAGTCAGGGGCTAGCGGGCTACGAGCAGTACTTC,CAWSQGLAGYEQYF
-,TRBJ2-1,TRBV12-3/TRBV12-4,-,TGTGCCAGCAGTCTGAGCGGGTGGAGGAGCGACAATGAGCAGTTCTTC,CASSLSGWRSDNEQFF
-,TRBJ2-1,TRBV29-1,-,TGCAGCGTTTCGGGGCGGACAAACAATGAGCAGTTCTTC,CSVSGRTNNEQFF
-,TRBJ2-3,TRBV6-6,few,TGTGCCAGCCGTCTAGCTGTAGGGGCAGATACGCAGTATTTT,CASRLAVGADTQYF
TRBD2,TRBJ2-5,TRBV12-3/TRBV12-4,few,TGTGCCAGCAAAGGACTAGCGGGAGAAGAGACCCAGTACTTC,CASKGLAGEETQYF
TRBD2,TRBJ2-7,TRBV20-1,-,TGCAGTGCTAGAGATTTGGAGCTAGCGGACCTGAGCTCCTACAATGGGCAGTACTTC,CSARDLELADLSSYNGQYF
-,TRBJ2-1,TRBV3-1,few,TGTGCCAGTGCTAAGGAGGCCTCCTACAATGAGCAGTTCTTC,CASAKEASYNEQFF
-,TRBJ2-7,TRBV4-1,few,TGCGCCAGCAGCCAAGGGACAGCCTTACCCTACGAGCAGTACTTC,CASSQGTALPYEQYF
TRBD1,TRBJ2-1,TRBV20-1,-,TGCAGTGCTAGGGAGCCTACAGGGGGCTCCTACAATGAGCAGTTCTTC,CSAREPTGGSYNEQFF
-,TRBJ2-6,TRBV20-1,-,TGCAGTGCTAAAGGACAACCCAACAACGTCCTGACTTTC,CSAKGQPNNVLTF
-,TRBJ2-1,TRBV28,once,TGTGCCAGCAGAAGTCCAGGGGGGGGTAGTGAGCAGTTCTTC,CASRSPGGGSEQFF
-,TRBJ2-7,TRBV6-5,-,TGTGCCAGCAGTTGGTCGGGAGACCCCTACGAGCAGTACTTC,CASSWSGDPYEQYF
-,TRBJ1-2,TRBV7-2,-,TGTGCCAGCAACATAGCACATCGGTCTAACTATGGCTACACCTTC,CASNIAHRSNYGYTF
TRBD1,TRBJ2-4,TRBV5-6,few,TGTGCCAGCAGCCGACAGGGGGTTTCGGTGACGGTGTACTTC,CASSRQGVSVTVYF
-,TRBJ2-7,TRBV6-2/TRBV6-3,few,TGTGCCAGCTTATCTGGGGTATCGTACGAGCAGTACTTC,CASLSGVSYEQYF
TRBD2,TRBJ2-7,TRBV20-1,-,TGCAGTGCATACGGGACTAGTTACGAGCAGTACTTC,CSAYGTSYEQYF
-,TRBJ2-3,TRBV2,-,TGTGCCAGCAAGTTAAGGGGAGCAGCAGATACGCAGTATTTT,CASKLRGAADTQYF
TRBD2,TRBJ2-3,TRBV15,-,TGTGCCACCAGCAGGCTAGCGGGAGTCTCAGATACGCAGTATTTT,CATSRLAGVSDTQYF
TRBD1,TRBJ2-2,TRBV4-3,-,TGCGCCAGCAGCCCTTCAGGGGGCGCCTTCAACACCGGGGAGCTGTTTTTT,CASSPSGGAFNTGELFF
-,TRBJ2-4,TRBV21-1,once,TGTGCCAGCAGCTCGCAGGGGTCCGTGGGCAAAAACATTCAGTACTTC,CASSSQGSVGKNIQYF
-,TRBJ2-5,TRBV20-1,few,TGCAGTGCTAGTTCAGTCTCTCAAGAGACCCAGTACTTC,CSASSVSQETQYF